The 30 T cell receptor beta chains below were found in one sample sequenced in a study of Graves' ophthalmopathy and Graves' hyperthyroidism. Amplification from RNA transcripts yielded the TCR beta CDR3 regions. HTBI-primed first-round RT-PCR preceded second-round multiplex PCR. A single record per CDR3 protein comes from TCRdb applying MiXCR to the multiplex PCR reads. This sample has over 150,000 distinct CDR3 sequences, with around two fifths found just once. The sample consisted of peripheral blood. All receptors derive from a woman in her 40s with Graves' ophthalmopathy.

The chain combines TRBV2 with TRBJ1-2; the match to TRBD1 covers 9 bases. The germline gives CDR1 SNHLY, CDR2 FYNNEI. This CDR3 region has 14 residues. V dropped 8 bases and J dropped 0; count of bases not matched to a gene: 4. This CDR3 reads CASVRDRANYGYTF. CDR3 nucleotides: TGTGCCAGCGTTCGGGACAGGGCTAACTATGGCTACACCTTC.

This clonotype was detected a few times. The chain joins TRBV6-1 to TRBJ1-1; TRBD1 might be the D (6 bases). Trimming removed 4 bases at V and 0 bases at J, with 12 bases between. Germline V gives CDR1 MNHNS, CDR2 SASEGT. This CDR3 region has 15 residues. The CDR3 is CASSGTEYMNTEAFF. The CDR3 DNA follows: TGTGCCAGCAGTGGGACAGAGTACATGAACACTGAAGCTTTCTTT.

This clonotype showed up many times. This chain's CDR3 is CATSDRDRGGSYNEQFF. CDR3 DNA: TGTGCCACCAGTGACAGGGACAGGGGAGGGTCCTACAATGAGCAGTTCTTC. The V call is TRBV24-1, the J call TRBJ2-1, with TRBD1 identical over 10 bases. The CDR3 length is 17 residues. The trim removed 4 bases at V and 1 base at J, leaving 6 bases unmatched. Germline assignment: CDR1 KGHDR and CDR2 SFDVKD.

This clonotype was seen at least ten times. V usage is TRBV7-8 and J usage is TRBJ1-2, with 7 bases matching TRBD1. With 3 bases clipped from V and 6 bases from J, the junction kept 10 bases outside the gene matches. Germline values: CDR1 SGHVS, CDR2 FQNEAQ. This CDR3 region has 15 residues. For the CDR3, the DNA is TGTGCCAGCAGCTTCTCGCCTGACAGGGTTGATGGCTACACCTTC. Translation gives CASSFSPDRVDGYTF.

This clonotype was counted a few times. CDR3: CASSPRGRQDNYGYTF. The CDR3 DNA sequence: TGTGCCAGCAGTCCTAGGGGTAGACAGGACAACTATGGCTACACCTTC. The chain carries TRBV28 and TRBJ1-2; D perhaps matches TRBD1 (6 bases). The V end was cut by 5 bases, the J end by 2 bases, with 18 bases between. Germline CDR1 is MDHEN and CDR2 is SYDVKM. The CDR3 extends over 16 amino acids.

This clonotype has a count of ten or more. The rearrangement joins TRBV12-5 to TRBJ1-1; tentatively, D is TRBD1 (6 bases). Germline CDR1 is LGHNT and CDR2 is FRNRAP. The CDR3 is 16 amino acids. The ends were cut back, 0 bases at V and 4 bases at J, with 15 bases in the middle. CDR3 coding DNA: TGTGCTAGTGGTTTGGTAAGGGGGACGTGGGGCACTGAAGCTTTCTTT. Its translation is CASGLVRGTWGTEAFF.

This clonotype was seen many times. J is TRBJ1-1 and V is TRBV3-1; the D gene is possibly TRBD1 (5 bases). CDR1 LGHDT and CDR2 YNNKEL come from the germline V gene (reference sequence). The length of the CDR3 is 16 residues. V dropped 1 base and J dropped 2 bases, with 14 bases sitting between them. The CDR3 sequence is CASSQGEGITNTEAFF. The CDR3 region has the DNA TGTGCCAGCAGCCAAGGGGAGGGGATCACCAACACTGAAGCTTTCTTT.

The table lists this clonotype with many counts. The CDR3 region is CASSLEAASGGQETQYF. DNA for the CDR3: TGTGCCAGCAGCTTAGAAGCCGCTAGCGGGGGACAAGAGACCCAGTACTTC. This chain connects TRBV11-2 to TRBJ2-5, with 10 bases that match TRBD2. With 0 bases clipped from V and 2 bases from J, the junction kept 6 bases outside the gene matches. The germline V gene has CDR1 SGHAT and CDR2 FQNNGV. The CDR3 length is 17 residues.

This clonotype was detected ten times or more. V and J are TRBV7-9 and TRBJ1-1; 9 positions agree with TRBD1. CDR3 length: 13 amino acids. Losses at the gene ends were 5 bases for V and 11 bases for J; bases not matched to a gene: 9. In germline, CDR1 is SEHNR, CDR2 FQNEAQ (reference sequence). The DNA of the CDR3 is TGTGCCAGCAGCCGTACAGGGGGCGCTAGGGCTTTCTTT. Translation gives CASSRTGGARAFF.

Many counts were recorded for this clonotype. The J gene is TRBJ2-7, the V gene TRBV11-2; a weak D match, TRBD2 (5 bases). The germline CDR1 and CDR2 sequences are SGHAT and FQNNGV. The CDR3 extends over 15 amino acids. V was clipped by 1 base and J by 0 bases, with 10 bases between them. The CDR3 region is CASSLVLAGSYEQYF. CDR3 bases: TGTGCCAGCAGCTTAGTTCTTGCGGGCTCCTACGAGCAGTACTTC.

This clonotype came up many times. This rearrangement joins TRBV28 to TRBJ2-7; TRBD1 is a possible D gene (5 bases). V lost 4 bases and J lost 6, with 10 bases in between. This CDR3 comprises 12 residues. CDR1 is MDHEN, CDR2 SYDVKM, per germline. In DNA, the CDR3 is TGTGCCAGCAGTTGGGGCCAGGCCGAGCAGTACTTC. This gives the protein CASSWGQAEQYF. Full variable domain (missing parts from reference TRBV28 and TRBJ2-7): DVKVTQSSRYLVKRTGEKVFLECVQDMDHENMFWYRQDPGLGLRLIYFSYDVKMKEKGDIPEGYSVSREKKERFSLILESASTNQTSMYLCASSWGQAEQYFGPGTRLTVT.

This clonotype has a count of ten or more. This sequence joins TRBV5-1 and TRBJ1-1; TRBD1 matches at 10 bases. V was pared by 0 bases and J by 5 bases, with 4 bases of the junction left unmatched. From germline, CDR1 is SGHRS and CDR2 YFSETQ. This CDR3 region has 15 residues. CDR3 nucleotides: TGCGCCAGCAGCTTGGTAGGACAGGGGGAAACTGAAGCTTTCTTT. Its protein product is CASSLVGQGETEAFF.

This clonotype has at least ten counts. The chain has TRBV6-2 or TRBV6-3 and TRBJ2-4; tentative D call: TRBD1 (6 bases). Germline V gene lookup returns CDR1 MNHEY and CDR2 SVGEGT. The length of the CDR3 is 14 residues. Trimming stripped 6 bases from V and 6 bases from J, with 15 bases between. The CDR3 is CASRTTGSGNIQYF. The CDR3 bases are TGTGCCAGCAGAACGACAGGTTCGGGAAACATTCAGTACTTC.

The chain combines TRBV12-3 or TRBV12-4 with TRBJ2-7; 12 nucleotides align to TRBD2. This CDR3 contains 17 residues. The J segment lost 6 bases and the V segment lost 5 bases, leaving 14 bases of the junction unmatched. Written as DNA, the CDR3 is TGTGCCAGCAGTCCCCCGGCCGGACTAGCGGGACTGAGCGAGCAGTACTTC. Its translation: CASSPPAGLAGLSEQYF.

This clonotype has at least ten counts. The genes are TRBV20-1 and TRBJ2-5; TRBD2 agrees at 7 bases. CDR1 is DFQATT, CDR2 SNEGSKA, per germline (reference sequence). CDR3 length equals 14 residues. V lost 3 bases to trimming and J lost 3 bases; unmatched junction nucleotides: 7. The DNA for the CDR3 is TGCAGTGCTAGTTTGACCGGGAGGAAAGAGACCCAGTACTTC. Encoded protein: CSASLTGRKETQYF.

This chain connects TRBV29-1 to TRBJ2-7, with D possibly being TRBD1 (5 bases). Per the germline V gene, CDR1 is SQVTM and CDR2 is ANQGSEA. CDR3 length equals 11 residues. Trimming stripped 4 bases from V and 3 bases from J, with 7 bases between. The CDR3 nucleotides are TGCAGCGTTGGACAGAACTACGAGCAGTACTTC. This codes for CSVGQNYEQYF.

The chain carries TRBV10-3 and TRBJ2-2; 13 nucleotides agree with TRBD2. The V and J ends lost 7 bases and 2 bases, in that order; junction bases with no gene match: 4. Germline V lookup: CDR1 ENHRY, CDR2 SYGVKD. The CDR3 runs to 16 residues. CDR3 nucleotides: TGTGCCATCACCGCGGGACTAGCGGGAAACACCGGGGAGCTGTTTTTT. Amino acid sequence: CAITAGLAGNTGELFF.

This clonotype appeared once. The chain is built from TRBV6-1 and TRBJ2-5, with D unresolved. V was clipped by 2 bases and J by 5 bases, with 9 bases between them. CDR1 is MNHNS and CDR2 is SASEGT in the germline V gene. This CDR3 region has 13 residues. This CDR3 reads CASSEPVLETQYF. The CDR3 DNA reads TGTGCCAGCAGTGAACCGGTGTTGGAGACCCAGTACTTC.

This clonotype was picked up many times. The rearrangement links TRBV3-1 to TRBJ1-1; D unclear. V was trimmed by 0 bases and J by 0 bases, leaving 5 bases between them. The CDR3 extends over 14 amino acids. The germline V gene encodes CDR1 LGHDT and CDR2 YNNKEL (reference sequence). Here the CDR3 DNA reads TGTGCCAGCAGCCAAGATGGGTTGAACACTGAAGCTTTCTTT. Translated, it gives CASSQDGLNTEAFF.

This clonotype occurred a few times. The CDR3 DNA sequence: TGTGCCAGCAGTTACTCACGGACAGTTCCGAATCAGCCCCAGCATTTT. Translating it yields CASSYSRTVPNQPQHF. V is TRBV6-2 or TRBV6-3 and J is TRBJ1-5; a possible D gene is TRBD1 (6 bases). The CDR3 loop spans 16 amino acids. Germline CDR1 reads MNHEY; CDR2 reads SVGEGT. Trimming removed 0 bases from V and 4 bases from J, with 13 bases in between.

In this sample, this clonotype turned up many times. The chain recombines TRBV4-1 with TRBJ1-1; D perhaps matches TRBD1 (5 bases). Germline V CDR1 and CDR2: MGHRA, YSYEKL. The CDR3 is made up of 14 amino acids. The germline V and J ends were trimmed by 4 bases and 1 base, with 10 bases remaining between them. CDR3 sequence: CASSLGLKNTEAFF. In DNA, the CDR3 is TGCGCCAGCAGCCTGGGACTTAAGAACACTGAAGCTTTCTTT.

This clonotype appeared once. The chain joins TRBV20-1 to TRBJ2-5; 11 nucleotides agree with TRBD2. This CDR3 is 18 amino acids long. Germline CDR1 DFQATT, CDR2 SNEGSKA (reference sequence). V lost 0 bases and J lost 1; bases outside the gene matches: 10. DNA of the CDR3: TGCAGTGCTAGAGATACGGGAACTAGCGGGAGAATCCAAGAGACCCAGTACTTC. Its protein product is CSARDTGTSGRIQETQYF.

The table lists this clonotype with many counts. CDR3 nucleotides: TGTGCCAGCAGCCGGGGGGAGGCCCAAGAGACCCAGTACTTC. Translating it yields CASSRGEAQETQYF. V is TRBV12-3 or TRBV12-4 and J is TRBJ2-5; 7 bases fit TRBD2. V was clipped by 6 bases and J by 1 base; unmatched bases: 5. The CDR3 loop spans 14 amino acids.

V and J are TRBV20-1 and TRBJ2-5; D might be TRBD1 (6 bases). This CDR3 is 14 amino acids long. In germline, CDR1 is DFQATT, CDR2 SNEGSKA (reference sequence). The V end was cut by 6 bases, the J end by 5 bases, with 19 bases between. DNA of the CDR3: TGCAGTGCGCGACCGGACAGCCCGGGGGAGACCCAGTACTTC. As protein: CSARPDSPGETQYF.

This clonotype was seen repeatedly, ten times or more. At one end the junction does not follow the germline gene, possibly because of a read error. The V and J genes are TRBV10-1 and TRBJ1-1; 9 bases map to TRBD1. The germline gives CDR1 WNHNN, CDR2 SYGVQD (reference sequence). This CDR3 has 13 amino acids. The CDR3 DNA is TGTGCCAGCAGTGAGACAGGGGGGACTGAAGCTTTCTTT. Translating gives CASSETGGTEAFF.

This clonotype was picked up many times. The CDR3 sequence is CASSTRTAPYEQYF. The CDR3 DNA reads TGTGCCAGCAGCACGCGGACAGCACCCTACGAGCAGTACTTC. V and J are TRBV11-2 and TRBJ2-7, with a tentative D call TRBD1 (6 bases). Trimming took off 5 bases at V and 2 bases at J, with 13 bases between the two ends. The CDR3 totals 14 residues. CDR1 SGHAT and CDR2 FQNNGV come from the germline V gene.

This clonotype was seen at least ten times. The V gene is TRBV12-3 or TRBV12-4, the J gene TRBJ1-1; D remains ambiguous. The CDR3 is 15 residues long. V dropped 2 bases and J dropped 2 bases, with 12 bases sitting between them. The CDR3 nucleotides are TGTGCCAGCAGTTTAAGTGCGGCGGATAACACTGAAGCTTTCTTT. Translation: CASSLSAADNTEAFF.

In this sample, this clonotype turned up many times. The V call is TRBV12-3 or TRBV12-4, the J call TRBJ1-2, with TRBD1 matching 7 bases. J lost 8 bases, V lost 6 bases, and 6 bases had no gene match. This CDR3 region has 12 residues. CDR3 loop: CASRVTGRGYTF. CDR3 nucleotides: TGTGCCAGCAGAGTGACAGGGAGAGGCTACACCTTC.

This chain links TRBV6-2 or TRBV6-3 with TRBJ1-1, with 7 bases matching TRBD1. Germline loops: CDR1 MNHEY, CDR2 SVGEGT. The CDR3 is 13 residues long. V gave up 10 bases and J gave up 0 bases; unmatched junction bases: 5. This CDR3 is CAITGALNTEAFF. The CDR3 DNA is TGTGCCATCACAGGGGCCCTGAACACTGAAGCTTTCTTT.

In the case of this clonotype: Relative to the germline gene, one junction end is altered; a read error may explain this. DNA of the CDR3: TGTGCCAGCATCGTAGAAGTCACCAACACCGGGGAGCTGTTTTTT. Residues: CASIVEVTNTGELFF. The chain is built from TRBV9 and TRBJ2-2; D is ambiguous. This CDR3 is built from 15 residues. CDR1 and CDR2 from the germline V gene are SGDLS and YYNGEE.